This T cell receptor (beta chain) derives from a study of OX40 agonist ivuxolimab in advanced cancers. Study results and caveats: Partial responders dosed at 0.1-3.0 mg/kg displayed clonal expansion ranking among the lowest.

Of note for this clone: Its specificity is not known.

Produced via immunoSEQ multiplex PCR; TCRdb's table is partial and in-frame only. The sample consists of 71,000 or so clones, around 81% of them appearing once. This CDR3 has 15 amino acids. The sample consisted of CD4+ or CD8+ T cells sorted from blood, taken in a trial of the OX40 agonist ivuxolimab. This sequence joins TRBV21-1 and TRBJ1-2. TRBV21-1 is designated a pseudogene. The receptor's source is an adult with an advanced solid tumor such as melanoma, head and neck, liver or kidney cancer. CDR3: CASSKALSGQNGYTF. As DNA, the CDR3 is TGTGCCAGCAGCAAAGCGCTTTCGGGGCAAAATGGCTACACCTTC.